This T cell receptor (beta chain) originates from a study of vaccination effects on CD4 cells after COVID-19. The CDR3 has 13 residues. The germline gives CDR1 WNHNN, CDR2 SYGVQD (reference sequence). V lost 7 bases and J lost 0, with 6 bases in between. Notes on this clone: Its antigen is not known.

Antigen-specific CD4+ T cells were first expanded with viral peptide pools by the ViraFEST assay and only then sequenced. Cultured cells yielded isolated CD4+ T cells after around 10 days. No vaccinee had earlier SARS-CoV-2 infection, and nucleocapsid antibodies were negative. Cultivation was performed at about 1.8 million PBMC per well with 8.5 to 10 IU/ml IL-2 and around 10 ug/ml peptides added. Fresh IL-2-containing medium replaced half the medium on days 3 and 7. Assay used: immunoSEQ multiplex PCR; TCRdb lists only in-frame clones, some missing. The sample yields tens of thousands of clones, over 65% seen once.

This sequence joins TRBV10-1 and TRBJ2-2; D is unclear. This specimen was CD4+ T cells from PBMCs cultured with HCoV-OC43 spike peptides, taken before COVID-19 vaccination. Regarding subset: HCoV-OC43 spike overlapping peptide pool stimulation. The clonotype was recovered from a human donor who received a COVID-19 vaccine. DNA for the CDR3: TGCGCCAGCACACGGTCGAACACCGGGGAGCTGTTTTTT. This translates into CASTRSNTGELFF.